This record covers a single T cell receptor beta chain. This clonotype was counted a few times. No cognate antigen has been identified for it. Base quality data are lacking; no much larger clone is found one base away. The library was prepared using 5' RACE. TCRdb lists the instrument as Illumina HiSeq 2500. The second PCR ran for roughly 7 to 12 cycles and used a J-beta primer mix along with a sample-barcoded 5' primer. Each TCR beta cDNA molecule received a unique molecular identifier from a template-switch 5' adaptor carrying 12 random nucleotides. At least 2.5 million CDR3-containing paired-end reads were obtained from each sample. First-strand cDNA synthesis was performed from all RNA using the Mint cDNA synthesis kit, with priming by a TRBC-specific oligonucleotide. All cDNA was treated with uracil-DNA glycosylase and then went through a first 18-cycle PCR with the universal primers M1SS and BC2_uni_R. The authors' pipeline ran thus. For normalization, 1 million high-quality reads were randomly selected from each sample, with every read carrying a distinct molecular identifier. Instead of being binned into consensus sequences, reads that shared molecular identifiers were thrown out. CDR3 identification, clonotype clustering and error correction used MiTCR with a Q25 quality threshold and the strictest error-elimination algorithm. A nonparametric unseen species model with Euler transformation was used to estimate lower-bound total TCR beta diversity. TCRdb ran its own pipeline on the public reads, namely fastp trimming at Q25 and MiXCR clone calling, and kept in-frame beta chains. Entries that share a CDR3 protein sequence are merged under the most common genes and DNA. The V and J calls here are based on TCRdb, not the publication. The sample includes 550,000 to 600,000 distinct CDR3 sequences, with under 55% observed a single time. 20% to 25% of the sample is taken by the ten largest.

Clipping removes 3 bases from V and 6 bases from J, with 5 as the unmatched junction base count. Sequences MGHRA (CDR1) and YSYEKL (CDR2) are obtained from the germline V gene. The CDR3 spans 15 residues, from the cysteine through the phenylalanine. Kept here is only the CDR3 DNA, which spans 45 bases and is read in frame from base 1. This sample was taken from a study of blood T cells in healthy people across ages (dated by TCRdb to about 2015). Context from the whole study: Template switching captured roughly one uniquely barcoded TCR beta cDNA molecule per two T cells in model experiments. The study measured age-related changes in TCR beta repertoire diversity using deep sequencing normalized with unique cDNA molecular identifiers. The study analyzed two additional independent replicas of 1 million unique cDNA reads from the same blood draw for two donors, one aged 18 to 29 and one aged 80 or older. Four age groups were formed from the donors: young (average approximately 17 years), middle-aged (roughly 38), aged (roughly 58) and long-lived (around 82). To avoid experimental bias, donors of different ages were spread randomly across the sequencing lanes.

Summary of the overall study and its limitations: Because donor CMV infection status was unknown, age-related changes in expanded clonotypes were potentially confounded. Observed TCR beta diversity per million T cells fell roughly linearly with age, and a significant reduction was already apparent by age roughly 40. Compared with the aged group, more naive CD4+ T cells, fewer expanded clones and increased TCR diversity were shown by the long-lived group, suggesting age selection. Total diversity estimates from one million sequenced T cells were considered lower bounds and underestimates. A strong correlation was found between observed TCR beta diversity and the percentage of naive T cells measured by flow cytometry. Because profiling used bulk unsorted PBMCs, naive and antigen-experienced compartments could not be compared conclusively.

The roughly 39 donors, aged about 6 to 95 years, were systemically healthy Caucasian individuals from Russia. Around 10 milliliters of peripheral blood were collected from each donor into EDTA-treated Vacutainer tubes. PBMCs were isolated by Ficoll-Paque density-gradient centrifugation, with at least 6 million obtained per sample. Total RNA, at least 6 micrograms per sample, was extracted from PBMCs with Trizol reagent. Naive CD45RAhigh/CD27high T cell percentages were measured by flow cytometry on a PBMC aliquot from every donor. The receptor chain draws on TRBV4-1 and TRBJ2-2; TRBD1 matches 9 bases in the middle. The material sequenced was blood. This clonotype was sampled from an older man in good health. The nucleotides are TGCGCCAGCAGCCAGCCGGACAGGGGAGCCGGGGAGCTGTTTTTT. This sequence encodes CASSQPDRGAGELFF.